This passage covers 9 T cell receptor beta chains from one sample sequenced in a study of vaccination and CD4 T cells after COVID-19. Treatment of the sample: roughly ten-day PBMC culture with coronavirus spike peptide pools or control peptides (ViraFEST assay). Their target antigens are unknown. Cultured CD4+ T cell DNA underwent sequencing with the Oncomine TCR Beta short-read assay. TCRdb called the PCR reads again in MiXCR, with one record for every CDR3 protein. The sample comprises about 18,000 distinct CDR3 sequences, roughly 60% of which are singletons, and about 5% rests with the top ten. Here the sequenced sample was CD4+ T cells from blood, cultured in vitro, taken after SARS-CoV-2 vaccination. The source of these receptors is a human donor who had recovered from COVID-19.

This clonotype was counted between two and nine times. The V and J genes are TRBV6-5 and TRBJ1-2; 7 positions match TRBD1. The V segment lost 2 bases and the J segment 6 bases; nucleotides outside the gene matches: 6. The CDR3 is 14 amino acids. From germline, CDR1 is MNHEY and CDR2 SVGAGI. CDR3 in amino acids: CASSYDRDRDGYTF. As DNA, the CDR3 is TGTGCCAGCAGTTACGACAGGGATCGTGATGGCTACACCTTC.

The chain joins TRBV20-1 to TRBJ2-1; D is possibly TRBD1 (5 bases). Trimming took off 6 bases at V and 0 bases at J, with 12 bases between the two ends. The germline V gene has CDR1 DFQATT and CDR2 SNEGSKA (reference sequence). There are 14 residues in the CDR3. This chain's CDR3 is CSAPWGLSYNEQFF. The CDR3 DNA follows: TGCAGTGCCCCCTGGGGCCTCTCCTACAATGAGCAGTTCTTC.

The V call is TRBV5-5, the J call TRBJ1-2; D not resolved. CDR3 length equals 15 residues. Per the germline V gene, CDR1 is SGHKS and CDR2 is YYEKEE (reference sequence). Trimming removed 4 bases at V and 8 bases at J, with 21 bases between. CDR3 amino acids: CASSPRTLLEGGYTF. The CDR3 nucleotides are TGTGCCAGCAGCCCGAGGACCCTCCTCGAGGGCGGCTACACCTTC. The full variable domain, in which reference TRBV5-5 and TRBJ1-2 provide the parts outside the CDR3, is DAGVTQSPTHLIKTRGQQVTLRCSPISGHKSVSWYQQVLGQGPQFIFQYYEKEERGRGNFPDRFSARQFPNYSSELNVNALLLGDSALYLCASSPRTLLEGGYTFGSGTRLTVV.

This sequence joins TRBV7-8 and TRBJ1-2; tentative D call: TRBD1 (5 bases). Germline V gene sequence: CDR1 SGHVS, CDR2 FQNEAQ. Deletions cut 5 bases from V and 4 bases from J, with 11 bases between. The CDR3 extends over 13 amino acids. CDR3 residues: CASSLQDSYGYTF. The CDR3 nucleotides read TGTGCCAGCAGCCTCCAAGACAGCTATGGCTACACCTTC.

DNA of the CDR3: TGTGCCAGCAGCTTAGTTTCAGGGAGGAATCAGCCCCAGCATTTT. This translates into CASSLVSGRNQPQHF. The chain has TRBV7-6 and TRBJ1-5; the D gene is possibly TRBD1 (5 bases). Between the trimmed V and J ends, which lost 1 base and 4 bases, there was a span of 11 bases. CDR3 length equals 15 residues. The germline V gene has CDR1 SGHVS and CDR2 FNYEAQ.

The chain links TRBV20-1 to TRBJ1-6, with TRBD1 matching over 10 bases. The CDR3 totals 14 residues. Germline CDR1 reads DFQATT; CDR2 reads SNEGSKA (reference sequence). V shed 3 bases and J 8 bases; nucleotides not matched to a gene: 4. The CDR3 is CSASGGTGDSPLHF. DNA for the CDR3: TGCAGTGCTAGCGGGGGGACAGGGGATTCACCCCTCCACTTT.

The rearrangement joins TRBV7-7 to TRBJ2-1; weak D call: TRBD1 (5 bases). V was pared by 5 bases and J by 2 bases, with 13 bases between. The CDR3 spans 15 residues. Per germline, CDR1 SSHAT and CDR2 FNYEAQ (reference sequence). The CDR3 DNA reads TGTGCCAGCAGCCCTCGAGCAGGGACCTACAATGAGCAGTTCTTC. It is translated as CASSPRAGTYNEQFF. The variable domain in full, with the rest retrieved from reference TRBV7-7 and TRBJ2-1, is GAGVSQSPRYKVTKRGQDVTLRCDPISSHATLYWYQQALGQGPEFLTYFNYEAQPDKSGLPSDRFSAERPEGSISTLTIQRTEQRDSAMYRCASSPRAGTYNEQFFGPGTRLTVL.

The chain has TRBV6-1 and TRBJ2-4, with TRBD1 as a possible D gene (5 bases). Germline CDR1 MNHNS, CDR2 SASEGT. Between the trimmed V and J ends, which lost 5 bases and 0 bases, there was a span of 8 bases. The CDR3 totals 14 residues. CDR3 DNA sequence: TGTGCCAGCAGTAGAGGACAAGCCAAAAACATTCAGTACTTC. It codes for CASSRGQAKNIQYF.

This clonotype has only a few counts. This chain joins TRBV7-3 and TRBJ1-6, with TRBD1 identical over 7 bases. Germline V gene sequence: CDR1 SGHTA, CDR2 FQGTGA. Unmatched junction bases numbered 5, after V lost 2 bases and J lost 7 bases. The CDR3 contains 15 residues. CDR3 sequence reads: CASSLGDSGNSPLHF. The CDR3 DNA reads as TGTGCCAGCAGCTTAGGGGACAGCGGAAATTCACCCCTCCACTTT.